This T cell receptor (beta chain) was sequenced in a study of T-cell memory formation after mild COVID-19. Points from the study as a whole: CD4/CD8 balance characterized clones contracting day 15 to 85, and CD4+ skew characterized later expanders. Researchers found some responding clones in pre-infection memory, a sign that cross-reactive memory joined.

The CDR3 contains 12 residues. Deletions cut 5 bases from V and 3 bases from J, with 9 bases between. CDR1 is DFQATT and CDR2 is SNEGSKA in the germline V gene (reference sequence). The table lists this clonotype with a few counts. Its antigen is as yet unknown. Using constant-segment primers, 5'RACE produced TCR alpha and TCR beta cDNA libraries carrying sample barcodes and UMIs. Each CDR3 protein is one row after TCRdb ran MiXCR on the 5' RACE reads. This sample carries 450,000 or so distinct CDR3 sequences, 20% of them seen once, and the ten largest clones take around 8.4%. The sequenced sample was PBMCs or a T cell subset sorted from them (not recorded which). The J gene is TRBJ2-3, the V gene TRBV20-1, with unresolved D. This sequence was found in an adult woman who had mild COVID-19 (a few samples of this study predate the infection). Cell type and time point are not known. CDR3 amino acids: CSARGTTDTQYF. The CDR3 DNA sequence: TGCAGTGCTCGCGGAACTACAGATACGCAGTATTTT.